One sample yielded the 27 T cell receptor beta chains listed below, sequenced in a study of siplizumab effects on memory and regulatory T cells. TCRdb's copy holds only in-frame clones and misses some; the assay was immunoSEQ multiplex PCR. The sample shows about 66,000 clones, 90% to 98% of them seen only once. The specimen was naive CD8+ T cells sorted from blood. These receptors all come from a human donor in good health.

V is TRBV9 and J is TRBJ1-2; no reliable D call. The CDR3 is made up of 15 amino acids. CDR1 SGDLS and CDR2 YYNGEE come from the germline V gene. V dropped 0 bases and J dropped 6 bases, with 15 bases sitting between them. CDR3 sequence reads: CASSVAAKTENGYTF. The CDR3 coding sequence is TGTGCCAGCAGCGTAGCTGCCAAAACCGAGAATGGCTACACCTTC.

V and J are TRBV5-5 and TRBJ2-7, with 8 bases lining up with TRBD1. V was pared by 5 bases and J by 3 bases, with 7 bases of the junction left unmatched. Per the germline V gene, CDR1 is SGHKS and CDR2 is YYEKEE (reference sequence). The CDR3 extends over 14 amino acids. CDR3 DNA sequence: TGTGCCAGCAGTATTTCAACAGGGGGCTACGAGCAGTACTTC. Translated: CASSISTGGYEQYF. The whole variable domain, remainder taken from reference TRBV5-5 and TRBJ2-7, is DAGVTQSPTHLIKTRGQQVTLRCSPISGHKSVSWYQQVLGQGPQFIFQYYEKEERGRGNFPDRFSARQFPNYSSELNVNALLLGDSALYLCASSISTGGYEQYFGPGTRLTVT.

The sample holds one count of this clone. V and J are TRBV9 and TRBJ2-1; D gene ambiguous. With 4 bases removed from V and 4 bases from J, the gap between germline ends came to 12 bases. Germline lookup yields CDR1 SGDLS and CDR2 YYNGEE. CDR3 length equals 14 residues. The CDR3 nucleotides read TGTGCCAGCAGCCCTTCGGAGCTTTACAATGAGCAGTTCTTC. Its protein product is CASSPSELYNEQFF.

This CDR3 is CAWNIGALLKEAFF. In DNA form, the CDR3 reads TGTGCCTGGAATATCGGGGCCCTTTTAAAGGAAGCTTTCTTT. The V gene is TRBV30, the J gene TRBJ1-1; TRBD1 might be the D (5 bases). This CDR3 contains 14 residues. Trimming cost V 4 bases and J 8 bases, with 20 bases left between them. Germline CDR1 and CDR2: GTSNPN and SVGIG (reference sequence). Full variable domain (rest looked up from reference TRBV30 and TRBJ1-1): SQTIHQWPATLVQPVGSPLSLECTVEGTSNPNLYWYRQAAGRGLQLLFYSVGIGQISSEVPQNLSASRPQDRQFILSSKKLLLSDSGFYLCAWNIGALLKEAFFGQGTRLTVV.

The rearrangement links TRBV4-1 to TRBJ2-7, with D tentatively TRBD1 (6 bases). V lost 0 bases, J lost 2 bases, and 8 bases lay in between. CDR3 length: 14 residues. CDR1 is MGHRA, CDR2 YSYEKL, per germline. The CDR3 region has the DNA TGCGCCAGCAGCCAAGAGACAGGCACCTACGAGCAGTACTTC. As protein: CASSQETGTYEQYF.

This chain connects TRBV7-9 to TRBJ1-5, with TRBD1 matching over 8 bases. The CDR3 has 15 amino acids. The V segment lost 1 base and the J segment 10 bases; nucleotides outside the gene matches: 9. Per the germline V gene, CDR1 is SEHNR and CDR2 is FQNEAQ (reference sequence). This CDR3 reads CASSLGEQGAIPQHF. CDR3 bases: TGTGCCAGCAGCTTAGGAGAGCAGGGGGCAATCCCCCAGCATTTT.

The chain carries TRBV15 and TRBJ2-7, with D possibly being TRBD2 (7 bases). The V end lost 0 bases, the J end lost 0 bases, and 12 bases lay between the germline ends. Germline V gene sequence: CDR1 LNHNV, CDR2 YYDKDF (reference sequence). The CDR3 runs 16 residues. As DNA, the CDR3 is TGTGCCACCAGCAGAGAGGGGGGGGCCTTCTCCTACGAGCAGTACTTC. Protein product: CATSREGGAFSYEQYF.

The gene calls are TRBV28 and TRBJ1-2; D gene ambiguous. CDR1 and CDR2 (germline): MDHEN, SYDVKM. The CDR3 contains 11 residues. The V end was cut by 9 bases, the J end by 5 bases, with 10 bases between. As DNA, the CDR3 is TGTGCCAGTCAAGAACCTTATGGCTACACCTTC. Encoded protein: CASQEPYGYTF.

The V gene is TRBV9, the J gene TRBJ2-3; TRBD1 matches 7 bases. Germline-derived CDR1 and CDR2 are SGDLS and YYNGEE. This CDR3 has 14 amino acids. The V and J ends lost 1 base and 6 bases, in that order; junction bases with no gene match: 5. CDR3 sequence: CASSVLQQGDTQYF. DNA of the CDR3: TGTGCCAGCAGCGTACTGCAACAGGGGGATACGCAGTATTTT.

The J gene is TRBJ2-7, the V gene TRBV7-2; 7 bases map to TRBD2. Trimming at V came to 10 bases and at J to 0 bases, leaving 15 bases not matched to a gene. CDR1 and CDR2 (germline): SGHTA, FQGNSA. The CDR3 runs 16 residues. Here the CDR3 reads CATTTRILAASYEQYF. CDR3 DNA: TGTGCCACCACCACTAGGATTCTAGCGGCCTCCTACGAGCAGTACTTC.

CDR3 DNA sequence: TGTGCCAGCAGCACAACTAGCGGGGAGGGGGGCAATGAGCAGTTCTTC. It translates to CASSTTSGEGGNEQFF. The chain combines TRBV7-2 with TRBJ2-1, with 10 bases matching TRBD2. The ends lost 5 bases at V and 6 bases at J; junction bases unmatched: 10. The germline V gene encodes CDR1 SGHTA and CDR2 FQGNSA. The CDR3 is made up of 16 amino acids.

The CDR3 nucleotides are TGTGCCAGCAGCTACTTCTACGAGCAGTACTTC. It translates to CASSYFYEQYF. The gene calls are TRBV7-2 and TRBJ2-7; no definite D call. The CDR3 covers 11 residues. Germline CDR1 reads SGHTA; CDR2 reads FQGNSA. V dropped 4 bases and J dropped 3 bases, with 4 bases sitting between them.

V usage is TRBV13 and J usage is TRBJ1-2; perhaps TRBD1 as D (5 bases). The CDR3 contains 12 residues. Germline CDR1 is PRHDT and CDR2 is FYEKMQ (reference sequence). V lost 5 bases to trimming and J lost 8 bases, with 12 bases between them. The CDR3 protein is CASSPGGDGYTF. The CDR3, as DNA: TGTGCCAGCAGCCCGGGGGGGGACGGCTACACCTTC.

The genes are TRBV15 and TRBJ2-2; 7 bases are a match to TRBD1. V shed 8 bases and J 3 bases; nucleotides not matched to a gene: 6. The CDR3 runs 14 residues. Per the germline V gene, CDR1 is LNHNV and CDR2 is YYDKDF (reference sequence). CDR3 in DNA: TGTGCCACCCAAGGGGGCACCTACACCGGGGAGCTGTTTTTT. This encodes CATQGGTYTGELFF.

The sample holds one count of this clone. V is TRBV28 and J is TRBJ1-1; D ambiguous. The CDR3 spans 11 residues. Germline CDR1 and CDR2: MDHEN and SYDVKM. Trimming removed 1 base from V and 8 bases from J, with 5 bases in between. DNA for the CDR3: TGTGCCAGCAGTTTATCCCGGGAAGCTTTCTTT. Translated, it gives CASSLSREAFF.

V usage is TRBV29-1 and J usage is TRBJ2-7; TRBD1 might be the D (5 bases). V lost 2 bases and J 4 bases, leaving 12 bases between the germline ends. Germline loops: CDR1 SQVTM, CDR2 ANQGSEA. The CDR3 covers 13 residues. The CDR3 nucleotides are TGCAGCGTTGAAAATTATGGGGCATACGAGCAGTACTTC. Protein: CSVENYGAYEQYF.

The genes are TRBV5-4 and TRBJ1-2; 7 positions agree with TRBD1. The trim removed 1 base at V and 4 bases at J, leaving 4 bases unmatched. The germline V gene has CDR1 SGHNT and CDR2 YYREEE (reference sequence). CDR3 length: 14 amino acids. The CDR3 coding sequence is TGTGCCAGCAGCTTGTGGGAGGGGGCCTATGGCTACACCTTC. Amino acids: CASSLWEGAYGYTF.

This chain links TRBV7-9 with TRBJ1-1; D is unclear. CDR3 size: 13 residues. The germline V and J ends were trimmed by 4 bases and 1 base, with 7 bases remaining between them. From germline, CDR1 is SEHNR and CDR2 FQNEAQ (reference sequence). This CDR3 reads CASSSPGNTEAFF. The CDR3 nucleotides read TGTGCCAGCAGCTCCCCGGGGAACACTGAAGCTTTCTTT.

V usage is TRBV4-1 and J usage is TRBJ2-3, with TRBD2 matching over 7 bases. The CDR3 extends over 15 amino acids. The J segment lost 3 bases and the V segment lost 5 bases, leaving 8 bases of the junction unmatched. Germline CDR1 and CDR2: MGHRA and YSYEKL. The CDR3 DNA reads TGCGCCAGCAGCACCGGGACTACGACAACAGATACGCAGTATTTT. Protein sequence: CASSTGTTTTDTQYF.

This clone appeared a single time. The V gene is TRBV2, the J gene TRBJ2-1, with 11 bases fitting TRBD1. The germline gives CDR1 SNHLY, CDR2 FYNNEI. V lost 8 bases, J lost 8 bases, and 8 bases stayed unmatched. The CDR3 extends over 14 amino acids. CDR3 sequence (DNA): TGTGCCAGCCTCCGGGACAGGGGGGGCGATGAGCAGTTCTTC. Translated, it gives CASLRDRGGDEQFF.

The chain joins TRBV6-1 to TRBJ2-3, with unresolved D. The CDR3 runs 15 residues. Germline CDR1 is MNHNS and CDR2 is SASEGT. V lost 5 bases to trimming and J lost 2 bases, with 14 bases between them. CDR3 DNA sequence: TGTGCCAGCAGTACCCAGTCATTTTTCACAGATACGCAGTATTTT. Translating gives CASSTQSFFTDTQYF.

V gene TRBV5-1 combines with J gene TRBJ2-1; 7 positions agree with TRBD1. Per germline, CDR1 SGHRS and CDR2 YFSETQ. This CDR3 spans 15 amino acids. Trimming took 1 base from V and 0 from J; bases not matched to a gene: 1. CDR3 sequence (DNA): TGCGCCAGCAGCTTGAGGGGGCCCTCCTACAATGAGCAGTTCTTC. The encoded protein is CASSLRGPSYNEQFF. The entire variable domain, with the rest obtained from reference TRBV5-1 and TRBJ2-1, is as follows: KAGVTQTPRYLIKTRGQQVTLSCSPISGHRSVSWYQQTPGQGLQFLFEYFSETQRNKGNFPGRFSGRQFSNSRSEMNVSTLELGDSALYLCASSLRGPSYNEQFFGPGTRLTVL.

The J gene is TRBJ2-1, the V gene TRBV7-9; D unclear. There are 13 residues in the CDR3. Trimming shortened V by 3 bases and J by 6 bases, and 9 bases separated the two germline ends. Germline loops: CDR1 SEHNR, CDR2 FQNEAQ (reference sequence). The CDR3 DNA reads TGTGCCAGCAGCTTGGAAGGGTTCAATGAGCAGTTCTTC. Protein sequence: CASSLEGFNEQFF.

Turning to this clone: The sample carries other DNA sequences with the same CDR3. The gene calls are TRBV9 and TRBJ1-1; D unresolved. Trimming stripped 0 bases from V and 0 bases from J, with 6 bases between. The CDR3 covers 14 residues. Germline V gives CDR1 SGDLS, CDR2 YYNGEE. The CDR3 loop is CASSVGQMNTEAFF. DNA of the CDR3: TGTGCCAGCAGCGTAGGACAAATGAACACTGAAGCTTTCTTT.

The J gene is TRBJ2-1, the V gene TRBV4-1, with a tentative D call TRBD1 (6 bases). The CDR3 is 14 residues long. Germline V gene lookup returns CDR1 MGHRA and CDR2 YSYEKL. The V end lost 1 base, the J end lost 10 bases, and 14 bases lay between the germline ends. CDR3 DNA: TGCGCCAGCAGCCAAGTGTCAGGGGAAGACGAGCAGTTCTTC. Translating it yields CASSQVSGEDEQFF.

In nucleotides, the CDR3 is TGTGCCAGCAGCCAAGATCCGGGGTTCGAGCAGTACTTC. It yields the protein CASSQDPGFEQYF. The rearrangement links TRBV4-2 to TRBJ2-7, with D perhaps matching TRBD2 (5 bases). CDR1 and CDR2 (germline): LGHNA, YNFKEQ. V was clipped by 0 bases and J by 6 bases, with 9 bases between them. The CDR3 has 13 residues.

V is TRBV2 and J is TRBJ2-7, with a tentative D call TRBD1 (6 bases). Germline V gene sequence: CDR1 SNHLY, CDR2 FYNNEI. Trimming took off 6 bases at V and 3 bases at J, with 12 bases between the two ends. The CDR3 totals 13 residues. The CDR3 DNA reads TGTGCCAGCAGAGGCGAAGGGGGCTACGAGCAGTACTTC. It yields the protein CASRGEGGYEQYF.